This T cell receptor beta chain is drawn from a study of shared clonotypes between healthy human individuals. Findings and caveats of the study: The donor pool, a small one, limited the genetic and exposure-history diversity represented.

It was into CD45RA+ naive and CD45RA-negative memory subsets that the CD4+ cells were split. There are a few counts of this clone. No antigen is known for it. V lost 8 bases and J lost 3, with 16 bases in between. This CDR3 has 14 amino acids. In germline, CDR1 is LNHDA, CDR2 SQIVND (reference sequence). DNA at approximately 200 ng, about 30,000 T cell genomes, went into sorted-subset replicate PCRs. The data were produced by immunoSEQ multiplex PCR, yet TCRdb's version contains in-frame clones alone and is incomplete. Among around 700,000 clones listed, roughly 72% were seen once. V gene TRBV19 combines with J gene TRBJ1-1; perhaps TRBD1 as D (5 bases). Material: memory CD4+ T cells sorted from blood. The subset was: CD45RA-negative fraction. The TCR sequence derives from a woman aged 25 to 39 in good health. CDR3 in amino acids: CASGGVGYDTEAFF. DNA of the CDR3: TGTGCCAGTGGGGGGGTAGGGTACGACACTGAAGCTTTCTTT. The full variable domain, rest sourced from reference TRBV19 and TRBJ1-1, is DGGITQSPKYLFRKEGQNVTLSCEQNLNHDAMYWYRQDPGQGLRLIYYSQIVNDFQKGDIAEGYSVSREKKESFPLTVTSAQKNPTAFYLCASGGVGYDTEAFFGQGTRLTVV.